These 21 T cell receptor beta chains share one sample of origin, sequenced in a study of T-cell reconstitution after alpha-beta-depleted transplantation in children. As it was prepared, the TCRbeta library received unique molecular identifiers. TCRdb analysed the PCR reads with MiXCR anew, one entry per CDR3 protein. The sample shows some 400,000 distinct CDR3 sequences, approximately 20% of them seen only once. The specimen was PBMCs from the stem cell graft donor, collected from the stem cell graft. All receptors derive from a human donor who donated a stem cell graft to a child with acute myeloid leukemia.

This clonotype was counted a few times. The CDR3 protein is CATSYTRLAGSTDTQYF. For the CDR3, the DNA is TGTGCCACCAGCTACACCCGACTAGCGGGGAGCACAGATACGCAGTATTTT. The rearrangement links TRBV15 to TRBJ2-3; 11 bases map to TRBD2. This CDR3 contains 17 residues. CDR1 LNHNV and CDR2 YYDKDF come from the germline V gene (reference sequence). J was trimmed by 0 bases and V by 5 bases; bases with no gene match: 7.

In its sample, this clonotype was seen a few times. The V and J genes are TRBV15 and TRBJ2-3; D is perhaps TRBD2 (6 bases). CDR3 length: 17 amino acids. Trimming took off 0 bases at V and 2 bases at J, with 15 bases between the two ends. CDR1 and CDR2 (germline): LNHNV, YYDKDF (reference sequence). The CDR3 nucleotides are TGTGCCACCAGCAGAGATCCCCGGGAGCGGTACACAGATACGCAGTATTTT. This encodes CATSRDPRERYTDTQYF. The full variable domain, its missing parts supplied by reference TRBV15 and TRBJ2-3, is DAMVIQNPRYQVTQFGKPVTLSCSQTLNHNVMYWYQQKSSQAPKLLFHYYDKDFNNEADTPDNFQSRRPNTSFCFLDIRSPGLGDTAMYLCATSRDPRERYTDTQYFGPGTRLTVL.

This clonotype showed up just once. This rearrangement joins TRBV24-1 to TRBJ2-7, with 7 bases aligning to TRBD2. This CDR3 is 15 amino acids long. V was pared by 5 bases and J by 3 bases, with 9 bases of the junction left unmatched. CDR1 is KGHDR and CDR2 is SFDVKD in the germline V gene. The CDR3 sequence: CATSGGGNSNYEQYF. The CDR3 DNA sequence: TGTGCCACCAGTGGGGGGGGGAATTCCAACTACGAGCAGTACTTC.

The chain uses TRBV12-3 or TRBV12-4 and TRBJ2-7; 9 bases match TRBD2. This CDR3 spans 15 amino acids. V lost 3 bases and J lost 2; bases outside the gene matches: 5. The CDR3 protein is CASSFGLAGPYEQYF. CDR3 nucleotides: TGTGCCAGCAGTTTTGGGCTAGCGGGGCCCTACGAGCAGTACTTC.

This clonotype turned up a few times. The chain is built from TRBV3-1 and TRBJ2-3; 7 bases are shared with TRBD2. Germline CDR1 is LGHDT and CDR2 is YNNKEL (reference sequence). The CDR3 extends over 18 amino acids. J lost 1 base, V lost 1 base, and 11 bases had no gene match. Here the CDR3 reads CASSQGPFGGRGTDTQYF. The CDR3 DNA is TGTGCCAGCAGCCAAGGGCCCTTTGGCGGGAGAGGCACAGATACGCAGTATTTT.

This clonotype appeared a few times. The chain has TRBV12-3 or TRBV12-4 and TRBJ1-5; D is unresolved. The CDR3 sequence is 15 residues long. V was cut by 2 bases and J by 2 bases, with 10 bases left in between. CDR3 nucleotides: TGTGCCAGCAGTTTATTTGGGTTCGGCAATCAGCCCCAGCATTTT. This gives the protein CASSLFGFGNQPQHF.

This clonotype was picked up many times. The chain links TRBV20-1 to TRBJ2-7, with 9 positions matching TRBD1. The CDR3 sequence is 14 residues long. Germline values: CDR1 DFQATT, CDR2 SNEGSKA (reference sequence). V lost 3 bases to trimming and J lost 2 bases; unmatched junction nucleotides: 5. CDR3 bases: TGCAGTGCTAGTTCCGGGACAGGGACCTACGAGCAGTACTTC. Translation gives CSASSGTGTYEQYF.

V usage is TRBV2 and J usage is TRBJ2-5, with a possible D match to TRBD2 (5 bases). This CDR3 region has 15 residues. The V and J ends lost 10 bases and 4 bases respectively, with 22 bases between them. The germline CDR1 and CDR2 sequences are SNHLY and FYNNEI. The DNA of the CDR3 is TGTGCCACCTTCGTCGGTCGAGGGCTAGCAGAGACCCAGTACTTC. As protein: CATFVGRGLAETQYF. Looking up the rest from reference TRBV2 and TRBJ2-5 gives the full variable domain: EPEVTQTPSHQVTQMGQEVILRCVPISNHLYFYWYRQILGQKVEFLVSFYNNEISEKSEIFDDQFSVERPDGSNFTLKIRSTKLEDSAMYFCATFVGRGLAETQYFGPGTRLLVL.

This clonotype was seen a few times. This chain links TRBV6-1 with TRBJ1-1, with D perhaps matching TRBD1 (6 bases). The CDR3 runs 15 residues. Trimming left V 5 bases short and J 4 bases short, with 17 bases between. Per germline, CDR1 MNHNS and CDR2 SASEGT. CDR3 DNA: TGTGCCAGCAGTACCCGGGGCAGGGGTGGCACTGAAGCTTTCTTT. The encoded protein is CASSTRGRGGTEAFF.

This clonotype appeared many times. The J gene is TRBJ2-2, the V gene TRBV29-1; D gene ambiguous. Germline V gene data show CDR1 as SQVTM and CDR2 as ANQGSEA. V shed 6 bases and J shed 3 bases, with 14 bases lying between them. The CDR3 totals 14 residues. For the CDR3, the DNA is TGCAGCGTCCGTCCCTTTGGGGACACCGGGGAGCTGTTTTTT. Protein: CSVRPFGDTGELFF.

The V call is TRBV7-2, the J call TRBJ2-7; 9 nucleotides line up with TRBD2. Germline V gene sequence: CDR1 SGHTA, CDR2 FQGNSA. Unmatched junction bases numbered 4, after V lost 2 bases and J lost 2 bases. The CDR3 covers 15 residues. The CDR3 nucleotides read TGTGCCAGCAGCTTACGGCTAGCGGGGCCCTACGAGCAGTACTTC. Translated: CASSLRLAGPYEQYF.

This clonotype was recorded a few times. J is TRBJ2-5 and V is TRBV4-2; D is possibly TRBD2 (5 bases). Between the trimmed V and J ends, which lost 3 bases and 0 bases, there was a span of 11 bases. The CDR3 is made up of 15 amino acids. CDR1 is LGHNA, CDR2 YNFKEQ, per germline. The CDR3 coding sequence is TGTGCCAGCAGCCAGGTACTAGGATACCAAGAGACCCAGTACTTC. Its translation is CASSQVLGYQETQYF.

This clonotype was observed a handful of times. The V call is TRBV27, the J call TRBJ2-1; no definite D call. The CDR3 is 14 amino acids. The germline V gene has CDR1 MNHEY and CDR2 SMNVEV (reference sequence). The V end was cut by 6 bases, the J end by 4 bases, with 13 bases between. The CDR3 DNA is TGTGCCAGCAGCCCCGCGGTAGCATACAATGAGCAGTTCTTC. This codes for CASSPAVAYNEQFF.

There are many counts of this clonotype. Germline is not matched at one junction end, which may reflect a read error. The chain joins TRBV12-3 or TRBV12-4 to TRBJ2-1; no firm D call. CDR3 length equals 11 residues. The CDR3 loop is CASSLVNEQFF. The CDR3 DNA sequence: TGTGCCAGCAGCTTAGTCAATGAGCAGTTCTTC.

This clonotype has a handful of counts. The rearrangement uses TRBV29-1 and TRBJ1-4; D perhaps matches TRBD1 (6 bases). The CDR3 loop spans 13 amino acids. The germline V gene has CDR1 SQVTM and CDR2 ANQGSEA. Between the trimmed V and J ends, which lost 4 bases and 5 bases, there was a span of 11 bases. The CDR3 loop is CSVAGTSNEKLFF. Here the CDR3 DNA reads TGCAGCGTTGCCGGGACATCCAATGAAAAACTGTTTTTT.

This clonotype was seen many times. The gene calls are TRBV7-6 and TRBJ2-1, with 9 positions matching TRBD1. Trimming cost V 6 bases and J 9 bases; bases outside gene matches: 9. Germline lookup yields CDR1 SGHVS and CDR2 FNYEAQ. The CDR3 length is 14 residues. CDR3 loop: CASSTGTGRGEQFF. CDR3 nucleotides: TGTGCCAGCAGTACCGGGACAGGGAGGGGTGAGCAGTTCTTC.

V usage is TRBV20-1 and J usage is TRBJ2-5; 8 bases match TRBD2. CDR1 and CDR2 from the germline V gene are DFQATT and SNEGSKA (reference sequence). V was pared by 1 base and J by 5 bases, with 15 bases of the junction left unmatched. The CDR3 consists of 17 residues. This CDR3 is CSARVSRASGWVETQYF. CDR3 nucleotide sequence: TGCAGTGCTAGAGTGTCCCGGGCTAGCGGGTGGGTGGAGACCCAGTACTTC.

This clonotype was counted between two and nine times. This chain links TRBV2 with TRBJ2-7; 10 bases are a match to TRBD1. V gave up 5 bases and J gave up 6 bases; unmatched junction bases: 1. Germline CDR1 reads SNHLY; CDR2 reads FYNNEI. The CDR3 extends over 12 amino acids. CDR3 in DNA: TGTGCCAGCAGTTGGGACAGGGGCGAGCAGTACTTC. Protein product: CASSWDRGEQYF.

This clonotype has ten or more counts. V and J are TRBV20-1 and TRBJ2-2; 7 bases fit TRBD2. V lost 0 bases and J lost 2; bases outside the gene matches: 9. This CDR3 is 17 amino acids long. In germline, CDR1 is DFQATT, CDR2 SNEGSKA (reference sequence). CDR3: CSAREGVAAGNTGELFF. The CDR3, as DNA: TGCAGTGCTAGAGAAGGGGTAGCAGCGGGAAACACCGGGGAGCTGTTTTTT.

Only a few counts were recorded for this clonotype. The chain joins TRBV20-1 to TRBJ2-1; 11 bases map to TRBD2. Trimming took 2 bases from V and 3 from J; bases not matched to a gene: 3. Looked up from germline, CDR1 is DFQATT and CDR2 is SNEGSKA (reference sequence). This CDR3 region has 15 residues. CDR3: CSARRGTSGYNEQFF. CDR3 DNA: TGCAGTGCTAGAAGAGGGACTAGCGGCTACAATGAGCAGTTCTTC.

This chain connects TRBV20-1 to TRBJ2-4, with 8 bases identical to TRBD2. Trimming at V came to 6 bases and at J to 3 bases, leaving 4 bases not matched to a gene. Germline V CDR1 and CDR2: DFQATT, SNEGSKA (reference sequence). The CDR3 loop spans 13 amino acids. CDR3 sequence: CSAQGTSKNIQYF. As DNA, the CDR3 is TGCAGTGCCCAGGGGACTAGCAAAAACATTCAGTACTTC.